This passage covers 14 T cell receptor beta chains from one sample sequenced in a study of regulatory T cells in long-lasting Graves disease. Building of the TCR beta libraries involved iRepertoire HTBI primers and Arm-PCR of CDR3 regions. Each CDR3 protein is one row after TCRdb ran MiXCR on the multiplex PCR reads. The table has 400,000 or so distinct CDR3 sequences, 23% seen once. As for time point: persistent/refractory GD, antithyroid drugs over 5 years with positive TRAb. Extracted RNA from PBMCs served as the source of the TCR library. The material sequenced was peripheral blood mononuclear cells (PBMCs), taken when the disease was refractory, from a patient treated with antithyroid drugs. The source is a female donor with Graves disease.

This rearrangement joins TRBV6-1 to TRBJ1-2; 11 bases agree with TRBD1. V shed 6 bases and J 6 bases; nucleotides not matched to a gene: 3. CDR3 length: 13 residues. Germline lookup yields CDR1 MNHNS and CDR2 SASEGT. For the CDR3, the DNA is TGTGCCAGCAGCCGGACAGGGGGCGATGGCTACACCTTC. Its translation is CASSRTGGDGYTF.

This clonotype was found a few times. The V gene is TRBV6-1, the J gene TRBJ1-1; D call uncertain. V lost 8 bases and J 4 bases, leaving 20 bases between the germline ends. The CDR3 loop spans 15 amino acids. Per germline, CDR1 MNHNS and CDR2 SASEGT. The CDR3 region has the DNA TGTGCCAGCTATAAGAAAACCTCAGGAGGCACTGAAGCTTTCTTT. Translation gives CASYKKTSGGTEAFF.

This clonotype was counted between two and nine times. The chain joins TRBV10-3 to TRBJ2-7; 10 bases line up with TRBD1. Per the germline V gene, CDR1 is ENHRY and CDR2 is SYGVKD. This CDR3 contains 16 residues. Trimming removed 4 bases from V and 4 bases from J; junction bases left unmatched: 10. CDR3 sequence (DNA): TGTGCCATCAGTGGGGGGGGGGGACAGGGGATATACGAGCAGTACTTC. Translating gives CAISGGGGQGIYEQYF.

The chain's CDR3 is CASRPSEANTGELFF. The CDR3, as DNA: TGTGCCAGCAGGCCATCGGAGGCGAACACCGGGGAGCTGTTTTTT. This chain connects TRBV28 to TRBJ2-2; D possibly corresponds to TRBD2 (5 bases). V shed 6 bases and J shed 0 bases, with 11 bases lying between them. The germline gives CDR1 MDHEN, CDR2 SYDVKM. This CDR3 comprises 15 residues.

This clonotype has only a few counts. The chain is built from TRBV6-5 and TRBJ1-3; D ambiguous. Germline CDR1 MNHEY, CDR2 SVGAGI. Trimming cost V 0 bases and J 0 bases, with 9 bases left between them. The length of the CDR3 is 16 residues. CDR3 sequence (DNA): TGTGCCAGCAGTTACTCTTTACTGAGCTCTGGAAACACCATATATTTT. Protein sequence: CASSYSLLSSGNTIYF.

On this clonotype: A far larger clone is off by one base, so a read error is likely. The rearrangement joins TRBV12-3 or TRBV12-4 to TRBJ2-1, with D perhaps matching TRBD2 (6 bases). V was clipped by 3 bases and J by 13 bases, with 16 bases between them. This CDR3 region has 13 residues. In DNA, the CDR3 is TGTGCCAGCAGTTTGCGGGGCTCAGAGACCCAGTTCTTC. It translates to CASSLRGSETQFF.

The CDR3: CASSARTALNEKLFF. For the CDR3, the DNA is TGTGCCAGTAGTGCCAGGACAGCGCTAAATGAAAAACTGTTTTTT. This chain links TRBV19 with TRBJ1-4; possibly TRBD1 for D (6 bases). Per the germline V gene, CDR1 is LNHDA and CDR2 is SQIVND (reference sequence). V dropped 5 bases and J dropped 5 bases, with 15 bases sitting between them. CDR3 size: 15 residues.

The rearrangement uses TRBV4-2 and TRBJ2-1; no clear D. Germline loops: CDR1 LGHNA, CDR2 YNFKEQ. V lost 0 bases and J 6 bases, leaving 9 bases between the germline ends. The CDR3 is made up of 14 amino acids. The chain's CDR3 is CASSQDMRSNEQFF. The CDR3 DNA is TGTGCCAGCAGCCAAGATATGCGATCCAATGAGCAGTTCTTC.

This clonotype was counted many times. The chain couples TRBV9 to TRBJ2-7; TRBD2 aligns across 11 bases. V shed 0 bases, J shed 4 bases, and the junction held 3 bases outside the gene matches. Germline CDR1 is SGDLS and CDR2 is YYNGEE. This CDR3 has 15 residues. CDR3 sequence: CASSVEGTSGYEQYF. CDR3 DNA: TGTGCCAGCAGCGTAGAAGGGACTAGCGGTTACGAGCAGTACTTC.

This clonotype was observed a handful of times. The J gene is TRBJ2-5, the V gene TRBV28; the D gene is possibly TRBD2 (6 bases). V shed 6 bases and J shed 4 bases, with 21 bases lying between them. Germline values: CDR1 MDHEN, CDR2 SYDVKM. This CDR3 has 16 residues. The CDR3 is CASSLLGLFGSETQYF. The CDR3 nucleotides are TGTGCCAGCAGCCTCCTGGGACTTTTTGGGTCAGAGACCCAGTACTTC.

This clonotype was seen a few times. The V call is TRBV7-3, the J call TRBJ2-5; perhaps TRBD2 as D (5 bases). Germline CDR1 SGHTA, CDR2 FQGTGA. This CDR3 has 15 amino acids. Trimming cost V 5 bases and J 5 bases, with 18 bases left between them. DNA of the CDR3: TGTGCCAGCAGCGACGGATATCACGGGGTGGAGACCCAGTACTTC. Residues: CASSDGYHGVETQYF.

This clonotype was found many times. This chain uses TRBV6-1 with TRBJ2-7, with D perhaps TRBD1 (5 bases). CDR3 length: 14 amino acids. Trimming removed 0 bases at V and 3 bases at J, with 9 bases between. The germline gives CDR1 MNHNS, CDR2 SASEGT. For the CDR3, the DNA is TGTGCCAGCAGTGAAGCCCCAGGGAACTACGAGCAGTACTTC. This translates into CASSEAPGNYEQYF.

The CDR3 DNA sequence: TGTGCCAGCAGTTTGGGGACAGGGGGCGGTGATGGTAATGGCTACACCTTC. Amino acid sequence: CASSLGTGGGDGNGYTF. V gene TRBV28 combines with J gene TRBJ1-2; 12 bases are shared with TRBD1. The germline V gene has CDR1 MDHEN and CDR2 SYDVKM. CDR3 length equals 17 residues. Trimming cost V 3 bases and J 6 bases; bases outside gene matches: 11.

In its sample, this clonotype was seen many times. The V and J genes are TRBV5-1 and TRBJ2-6; no reliable D call. Between the trimmed V and J ends, which lost 4 bases and 2 bases, there was a span of 10 bases. The CDR3 sequence is 15 residues long. Germline V gene sequence: CDR1 SGHRS, CDR2 YFSETQ. CDR3 nucleotides: TGCGCCAGCAGCCAAGGCTTCACTGGGGCCAACGTCCTGACTTTC. This translates into CASSQGFTGANVLTF. Supplemented by reference TRBV5-1 and TRBJ2-6, the full variable domain reads KAGVTQTPRYLIKTRGQQVTLSCSPISGHRSVSWYQQTPGQGLQFLFEYFSETQRNKGNFPGRFSGRQFSNSRSEMNVSTLELGDSALYLCASSQGFTGANVLTFGAGSRLTVL.